One sample yielded the 15 T cell receptor beta chains listed below, sequenced in a study of T cells in Graves' hyperthyroidism and ophthalmopathy. Amplification targeted TCR beta CDR3 regions from RNA transcripts. The HTBI set primed first-round TCR CDR3 RT-PCR. TCRdb reprocessed the multiplex PCR reads with MiXCR, giving one entry per CDR3 protein. The data show more than 550,000 distinct CDR3 sequences, with approximately 19% seen just once and 16% held by the top ten. Material: blood. The receptors stem from a woman between 45 and 60 years old with Graves' hyperthyroidism that later progressed to Graves' ophthalmopathy.

The CDR3 region has the DNA TGTGCCAGCAGTCAGCCGGGGGAGGTAAGCACTGAAGCTTTCTTT. As protein: CASSQPGEVSTEAFF. The chain recombines TRBV6-1 with TRBJ1-1, with a tentative D call TRBD1 (5 bases). Germline lookup yields CDR1 MNHNS and CDR2 SASEGT. Deletions cut 5 bases from V and 4 bases from J, with 17 bases between. The CDR3 length is 15 residues.

This chain links TRBV7-9 with TRBJ2-7, with 9 bases fitting TRBD1. Looked up from germline, CDR1 is SEHNR and CDR2 is FQNEAQ (reference sequence). The CDR3 spans 14 residues. DNA of the CDR3: TGTGTCGTTGAAGGGACAGGGATGACCTACGAGCAGTACTTC. Translation gives CVVEGTGMTYEQYF.

This clonotype has ten or more counts. CDR3 region: CASSPPGGANTGELFF. CDR3 nucleotide sequence: TGTGCCAGCAGCCCCCCCGGGGGGGCCAACACCGGGGAGCTGTTTTTT. The V call is TRBV11-1, the J call TRBJ2-2; 8 bases align to TRBD2. V was pared by 5 bases and J by 2 bases, with 7 bases of the junction left unmatched. Germline CDR1 is SGHAT and CDR2 is FQDESV (reference sequence). This CDR3 has 16 residues.

In this sample, this clonotype turned up a few times. The V and J genes are TRBV27 and TRBJ1-6; the D is unclear. V was trimmed by 2 bases and J by 6 bases, leaving 14 bases between them. The CDR3 extends over 16 amino acids. The germline V gene has CDR1 MNHEY and CDR2 SMNVEV (reference sequence). The CDR3 nucleotides are TGTGCCAGCAGTTTAGTGGACGGGTTAAGTAATTCACCCCTCCACTTT. It yields the protein CASSLVDGLSNSPLHF.

The chain joins TRBV3-1 to TRBJ2-5; 8 positions match TRBD2. This CDR3 region has 17 residues. V lost 5 bases to trimming and J lost 2 bases; unmatched junction nucleotides: 13. Germline V lookup: CDR1 LGHDT, CDR2 YNNKEL (reference sequence). The CDR3 loop is CASSLIAGTNEQETQYF. The CDR3 bases are TGTGCCAGCAGCTTAATAGCGGGAACAAATGAACAAGAGACCCAGTACTTC.

This clonotype was detected a few times. V usage is TRBV29-1 and J usage is TRBJ2-2; the match to TRBD1 covers 7 bases. The CDR3 covers 16 residues. Germline values: CDR1 SQVTM, CDR2 ANQGSEA. Germline trimming cut 1 base from V and 3 bases from J; bases unmatched to any gene: 8. The CDR3 sequence: CSVEVGDRAYTGELFF. CDR3 DNA sequence: TGCAGCGTTGAAGTAGGAGACAGGGCCTACACCGGGGAGCTGTTTTTT.

The sample holds many counts of this clonotype. The rearrangement uses TRBV12-3 or TRBV12-4 and TRBJ1-5, with TRBD1 as a possible D gene (6 bases). The V end was cut by 5 bases, the J end by 2 bases, with 13 bases between. The CDR3 contains 15 residues. The CDR3, as DNA: TGTGCCAGCAGTATCCAGGGGAGGCGCAATCAGCCCCAGCATTTT. Translating gives CASSIQGRRNQPQHF.

The chain employs TRBV6-5 and TRBJ2-1; D gene ambiguous. The CDR3 loop spans 18 amino acids. CDR1 is MNHEY, CDR2 SVGAGI, per germline. V gave up 2 bases and J gave up 0 bases, with 17 bases separating them. The CDR3 sequence: CASSYPTSFSHSYNEQFF. DNA for the CDR3: TGTGCCAGCAGTTACCCTACTTCCTTTTCTCACTCCTACAATGAGCAGTTCTTC.

In its sample, this clonotype was seen a few times. This chain links TRBV7-9 with TRBJ2-3; 8 nucleotides line up with TRBD2. CDR1 is SEHNR and CDR2 is FQNEAQ in the germline V gene (reference sequence). V trimming: 5 bases; J trimming: 1 base; junction bases outside the gene matches: 8. The CDR3 spans 16 residues. The CDR3, as DNA: TGTGCCAGCAGCGGCCCGGGGGGACTAGGCACAGATACGCAGTATTTT. Translating gives CASSGPGGLGTDTQYF.

The genes are TRBV12-3 or TRBV12-4 and TRBJ1-1; the D is unclear. The CDR3 length is 13 residues. Trimming removed 5 bases at V and 4 bases at J, with 11 bases between. The CDR3 loop reads CASSPALVTEAFF. The CDR3 nucleotides read TGTGCCAGCAGTCCTGCACTGGTCACTGAAGCTTTCTTT.

V usage is TRBV12-3 or TRBV12-4 and J usage is TRBJ2-2, with 9 bases lining up with TRBD1. The CDR3 consists of 15 residues. V gave up 8 bases and J gave up 7 bases; unmatched junction bases: 11. The CDR3: CASEEDRGLVGELFF. The CDR3 region has the DNA TGTGCCAGCGAGGAGGACAGGGGTTTAGTCGGGGAGCTGTTTTTT.

At least ten counts were recorded for this clonotype. V usage is TRBV19 and J usage is TRBJ1-1; 7 nucleotides match TRBD1. The germline V gene encodes CDR1 LNHDA and CDR2 SQIVND (reference sequence). The CDR3 covers 13 residues. V was pared by 5 bases and J by 3 bases, with 3 bases of the junction left unmatched. DNA of the CDR3: TGTGCCAGTAGTTCACAGGGGTACACTGAAGCTTTCTTT. Translation gives CASSSQGYTEAFF.

This clonotype was counted ten times or more. CDR3 in DNA: TGTGCCATCAGTGAGGGACAGGGAACGAATGAGCAGTTCTTC. Residues: CAISEGQGTNEQFF. V gene TRBV10-3 combines with J gene TRBJ2-1, with 8 bases fitting TRBD1. CDR1 is ENHRY, CDR2 SYGVKD, per germline. The J segment lost 7 bases and the V segment lost 2 bases, leaving 4 bases of the junction unmatched. The CDR3 is made up of 14 amino acids.

This clonotype was observed at least ten times. V is TRBV3-1 and J is TRBJ1-6; D remains unclear. With 0 bases removed from V and 2 bases from J, the gap between germline ends came to 8 bases. Looked up from germline, CDR1 is LGHDT and CDR2 is YNNKEL (reference sequence). CDR3 length: 16 residues. Here the CDR3 reads CASSQDSGAYNSPLHF. In DNA form, the CDR3 reads TGTGCCAGCAGCCAAGACTCAGGCGCCTATAATTCACCCCTCCACTTT.

As to this clonotype: An end of the junction does not agree with germline; a read error may underlie this. CDR3 sequence: CAVSVTGTDNSPLHF. Written as DNA, the CDR3 is TGTGCCGTCAGTGTGACAGGGACGGATAATTCACCCCTCCACTTT. This rearrangement joins TRBV10-3 to TRBJ1-6; 7 positions match TRBD1. The CDR3 sequence is 15 residues long. The germline gives CDR1 ENHRY, CDR2 SYGVKD.